The 6 T cell receptor beta chains given below trace back to one sample, sequenced in a study of early T cells in non-severe SARS-CoV-2 infection. TCRdb re-analysed the 5' RACE reads in MiXCR, keeping a single row per CDR3 protein. The sample lists fewer than 60,000 distinct CDR3 sequences; 10% to 15% were seen once. The sequenced sample was whole blood. All receptors derive from an adult who was a healthcare worker with PCR-confirmed SARS-CoV-2 infection or an uninfected control (not recorded which).

In its sample, this clonotype was seen many times. The V and J genes are TRBV6-2 or TRBV6-3 and TRBJ2-5, with TRBD2 matching 7 bases. Germline V gene data show CDR1 as MNHEY and CDR2 as SVGEGT. The CDR3 length is 14 residues. Trimming at V came to 4 bases and at J to 7 bases, leaving 9 bases not matched to a gene. CDR3 region: CASSSPSGGRTQYF. For the CDR3, the DNA is TGTGCCAGCAGTTCCCCTAGCGGCGGGCGGACCCAGTACTTC.

The V and J genes are TRBV6-6 and TRBJ1-6; TRBD1 matches at 7 bases. This CDR3 spans 16 amino acids. Germline CDR1 MNHNY, CDR2 SVGAGI (reference sequence). V was clipped by 2 bases and J by 9 bases; unmatched bases: 10. The CDR3, as DNA: TGTGCCAGCAGTTACGGCCGACAGGGTATGAGTTCACCCCTCCACTTT. Protein product: CASSYGRQGMSSPLHF.

This clonotype was counted between two and nine times. This chain uses TRBV5-5 with TRBJ2-1, with D possibly being TRBD2 (6 bases). V shed 2 bases and J shed 5 bases, with 14 bases lying between them. The length of the CDR3 is 15 residues. From germline, CDR1 is SGHKS and CDR2 YYEKEE (reference sequence). DNA of the CDR3: TGTGCCAGCAGCTTCCGGTCTAGGGAGGACAATGAGCAGTTCTTC. Protein product: CASSFRSREDNEQFF.

About this clonotype: A much larger clone differs by one base, so this may be a read error. V is TRBV6-2 or TRBV6-3 and J is TRBJ2-7; D call uncertain. The CDR3 has 11 amino acids. V was cut by 5 bases and J by 2 bases, with 4 bases left in between. Germline V CDR1 and CDR2: MNHEY, SVGEGT. The CDR3 DNA reads TGTGCCAGCAGTCAGACCTACGAGCAGTACTTC. Its translation: CASSQTYEQYF.

The genes are TRBV6-2 or TRBV6-3 and TRBJ1-1; tentative D call: TRBD1 (5 bases). V lost 1 base, J lost 4 bases, and 10 bases lay in between. The CDR3 is 14 residues long. CDR1 is MNHEY and CDR2 is SVGEGT in the germline V gene. The CDR3 nucleotides read TGTGCCAGCAGTTACTTCGGCGGGGGCACTGAAGCTTTCTTT. This codes for CASSYFGGGTEAFF.

This clonotype ranks as medium-sized. The chain carries TRBV29-1 and TRBJ1-3; 7 positions match TRBD1. Germline assignment: CDR1 SQVTM and CDR2 ANQGSEA. The CDR3 is made up of 13 amino acids. The V segment lost 4 bases and the J segment 4 bases; nucleotides outside the gene matches: 4. CDR3 coding DNA: TGCAGCGTTGGGGACAGCTCAGGAAACACCATATATTTT. Encoded protein: CSVGDSSGNTIYF. Variable domain in full (rest from reference TRBV29-1 and TRBJ1-3): SAVISQKPSRDICQRGTSLTIQCQVDSQVTMMFWYRQQPGQSLTLIATANQGSEATYESGFVIDKFPISRPNLTFSTLTVSNMSPEDSSIYLCSVGDSSGNTIYFGEGSWLTVV.